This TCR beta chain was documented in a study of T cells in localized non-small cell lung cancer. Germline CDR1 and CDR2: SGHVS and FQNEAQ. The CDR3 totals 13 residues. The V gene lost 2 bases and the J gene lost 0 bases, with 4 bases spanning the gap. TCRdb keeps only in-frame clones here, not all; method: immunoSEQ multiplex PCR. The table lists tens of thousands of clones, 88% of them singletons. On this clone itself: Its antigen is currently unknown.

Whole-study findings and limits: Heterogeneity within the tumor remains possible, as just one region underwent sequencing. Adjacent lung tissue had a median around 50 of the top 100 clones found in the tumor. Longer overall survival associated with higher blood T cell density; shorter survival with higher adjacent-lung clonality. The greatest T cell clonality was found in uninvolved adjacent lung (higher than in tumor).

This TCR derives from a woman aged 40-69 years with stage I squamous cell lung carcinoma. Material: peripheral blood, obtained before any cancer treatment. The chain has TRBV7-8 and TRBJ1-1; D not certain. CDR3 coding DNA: TGTGCCAGCAGCTTATACCTGAACACTGAAGCTTTCTTT. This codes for CASSLYLNTEAFF.